This TCR beta chain was obtained from a study of blood T cell repertoires in COVID-19. This clone was counted between two and nine times. Trimming left V 2 bases short and J 4 bases short, with 15 bases between. The CDR3 contains 16 residues. Germline loops: CDR1 LGHDT, CDR2 YNNKEL (reference sequence). Profiling relied on immunoSEQ multiplex PCR, and the TCRdb table lists in-frame clones only, not all of them. Among some 250,000 clones listed, less than 90% were seen once. The material sequenced was peripheral blood. V usage is TRBV3-1 (or the pseudogene TRBV3-2) and J usage is TRBJ1-5; tentative D call: TRBD1 (5 bases). The receptor comes from a man aged 55 to 69 with acute or convalescent COVID-19. CDR3 in amino acids: CASSQQGSHPNQPQHF. DNA for the CDR3: TGTGCCAGCAGCCAACAGGGATCCCATCCTAATCAGCCCCAGCATTTT.